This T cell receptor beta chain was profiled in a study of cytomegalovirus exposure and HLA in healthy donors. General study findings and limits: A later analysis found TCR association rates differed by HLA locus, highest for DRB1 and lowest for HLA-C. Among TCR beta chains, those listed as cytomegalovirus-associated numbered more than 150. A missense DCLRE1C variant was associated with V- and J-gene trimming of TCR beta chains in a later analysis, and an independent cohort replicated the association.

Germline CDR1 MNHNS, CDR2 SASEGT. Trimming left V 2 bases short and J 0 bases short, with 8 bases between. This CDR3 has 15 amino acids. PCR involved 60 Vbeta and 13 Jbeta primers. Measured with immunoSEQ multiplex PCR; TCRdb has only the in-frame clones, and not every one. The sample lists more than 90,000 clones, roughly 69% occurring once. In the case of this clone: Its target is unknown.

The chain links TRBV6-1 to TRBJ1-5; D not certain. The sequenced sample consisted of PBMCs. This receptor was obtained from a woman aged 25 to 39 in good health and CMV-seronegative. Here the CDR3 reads CASSEFSVSNQPQHF. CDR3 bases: TGTGCCAGCAGTGAATTTTCAGTTAGCAATCAGCCCCAGCATTTT.